One sample yielded the 30 T cell receptor beta chains listed below, sequenced in a study of cytomegalovirus exposure and HLA in healthy donors. Primers: 60 Vbeta forward and 13 Jbeta reverse. TCRdb's table, derived via immunoSEQ multiplex PCR, lists solely in-frame clones and lacks some. The sample totals around 120,000 clones. Sequences were obtained from PBMCs. The origin of the receptors is a man aged 45-60 years in good health and CMV-seronegative.

The chain recombines TRBV21-1 with TRBJ1-1. TRBV21-1 is tagged as a pseudogene. This CDR3 is built from 14 residues. The CDR3 region has the DNA TGTGCCAGCAGCAAAGGGGGGGGTTGGACTGAAGCTTTCTTT. The encoded protein is CASSKGGGWTEAFF.

The chain employs TRBV19 and TRBJ2-5; possibly TRBD2 for D (6 bases). The last part of the DNA fits TRBJ2-7 better; the J call may be wrong. Germline CDR1 and CDR2: LNHDA and SQIVND (reference sequence). The CDR3 length is 13 residues. The CDR3, as DNA: TGTGCCAGTTGTCGCGGGGACTCCTACGAGCAGTACTTC. Translation: CASCRGDSYEQYF.

CDR3 sequence (DNA): TGTGCCAGCTCATGGAACAGGGATTTTATGGAGACCCAGTACTTC. It yields the protein CASSWNRDFMETQYF. The rearrangement joins TRBV18 to TRBJ2-5; a weak D match, TRBD1 (6 bases). The CDR3 loop spans 15 amino acids. Deletions cut 5 bases from V and 5 bases from J, with 18 bases between. CDR1 and CDR2 (germline): KGHSH, LQKENI.

The J gene is TRBJ1-4, the V gene TRBV6-1; D is ambiguous. V shed 6 bases and J shed 14 bases, with 16 bases lying between them. Germline assignment: CDR1 MNHNS and CDR2 SASEGT. This CDR3 spans 12 amino acids. CDR3 residues: CASRGADPRLFF. The CDR3 DNA reads TGTGCCAGCAGAGGAGCGGACCCCAGGCTGTTTTTT.

V gene TRBV7-9 combines with J gene TRBJ2-5, with D hard to call. The germline CDR1 and CDR2 sequences are SEHNR and FQNEAQ (reference sequence). The CDR3 runs 14 residues. V gave up 6 bases and J gave up 2 bases, with 13 bases separating them. Here the CDR3 reads CASRPRLTQETQYF. The CDR3 nucleotides read TGTGCCAGCAGACCTAGACTGACTCAAGAGACCCAGTACTTC.

The rearrangement links TRBV6-5 to TRBJ1-1; a weak D match, TRBD1 (5 bases). The CDR3 loop spans 14 amino acids. The V end lost 4 bases, the J end lost 1 base, and 10 bases lay between the germline ends. Germline V gene data show CDR1 as MNHEY and CDR2 as SVGAGI. The CDR3 region has the DNA TGTGCCAGCAGTTTCGTACAGGAGAACACTGAAGCTTTCTTT. It yields the protein CASSFVQENTEAFF.

CDR3 DNA: TGTGCCACCGGCTCTCGTGGGGGGGGCTACGAGCAGTACTTC. It yields the protein CATGSRGGGYEQYF. The genes are TRBV2 and TRBJ2-7; 7 nucleotides agree with TRBD2. CDR3 length: 14 residues. Germline V CDR1 and CDR2: SNHLY, FYNNEI. Germline trimming cut 10 bases from V and 3 bases from J; bases unmatched to any gene: 12. The whole variable domain, remainder taken from reference TRBV2 and TRBJ2-7, is EPEVTQTPSHQVTQMGQEVILRCVPISNHLYFYWYRQILGQKVEFLVSFYNNEISEKSEIFDDQFSVERPDGSNFTLKIRSTKLEDSAMYFCATGSRGGGYEQYFGPGTRLTVT.

The chain recombines TRBV7-6 with TRBJ2-7; perhaps TRBD1 as D (5 bases). V was trimmed by 3 bases and J by 2 bases, leaving 11 bases between them. Germline-derived CDR1 and CDR2 are SGHVS and FNYEAQ. The CDR3 length is 14 residues. In nucleotides, the CDR3 is TGTGCCAGCAGCTTGTTTCAGGACACCTACGAGCAGTACTTC. Its translation: CASSLFQDTYEQYF.

This chain uses TRBV5-4 with TRBJ2-6; a weak D match, TRBD1 (5 bases). Deletions cut 4 bases from V and 4 bases from J, with 9 bases between. Germline CDR1 is SGHNT and CDR2 is YYREEE (reference sequence). The length of the CDR3 is 14 residues. The CDR3 loop is CASSTGTGANVLTF. CDR3 sequence (DNA): TGTGCCAGCAGCACAGGCACCGGGGCCAACGTCCTGACTTTC. Variable domain in full (rest from reference TRBV5-4 and TRBJ2-6): ETGVTQSPTHLIKTRGQQVTLRCSSQSGHNTVSWYQQALGQGPQFIFQYYREEENGRGNFPPRFSGLQFPNYSSELNVNALELDDSALYLCASSTGTGANVLTFGAGSRLTVL.

The rearrangement links TRBV4-2 to TRBJ1-6, with no clear D. Germline V lookup: CDR1 LGHNA, CDR2 YNFKEQ. The CDR3 loop spans 16 amino acids. V was clipped by 0 bases and J by 0 bases, with 6 bases between them. CDR3: CASSQDLFSYNSPLHF. The CDR3 DNA reads TGTGCCAGCAGCCAAGATCTCTTCTCCTATAATTCACCCCTCCACTTT.

The chain uses TRBV6-1 and TRBJ1-6, with D tentatively TRBD1 (6 bases). The germline gives CDR1 MNHNS, CDR2 SASEGT. CDR3 length: 16 amino acids. Trimming left V 4 bases short and J 3 bases short, with 13 bases between. The CDR3 DNA sequence: TGTGCCAGCAGTGTTTCAGGGGTTCACTATAATTCACCCCTCCACTTT. Its protein is CASSVSGVHYNSPLHF.

The V call is TRBV6-6, the J call TRBJ2-3; perhaps TRBD2 as D (6 bases). V lost 2 bases, J lost 4 bases, and 10 bases lay in between. Germline V gene lookup returns CDR1 MNHNY and CDR2 SVGAGI (reference sequence). The CDR3 has 14 amino acids. In DNA, the CDR3 is TGTGCCAGCAGTTACGGCGGGATGGCAGATACGCAGTATTTT. Its translation: CASSYGGMADTQYF.

The chain carries TRBV5-1 and TRBJ1-4; D is ambiguous. The V gene lost 2 bases and the J gene lost 4 bases, with 12 bases spanning the gap. The CDR3 is made up of 15 amino acids. Per the germline V gene, CDR1 is SGHRS and CDR2 is YFSETQ. The CDR3 nucleotides read TGCGCCAGCAGCTTAATGGAGGCGGTTAATGAAAAACTGTTTTTT. Translation gives CASSLMEAVNEKLFF.

This chain links TRBV11-2 with TRBJ2-7, with 7 bases fitting TRBD1. CDR1 is SGHAT, CDR2 FQNNGV, per germline. This CDR3 has 14 amino acids. With V trimmed by 1 base and J by 2 bases, 2 bases remained unmatched. CDR3 protein: CASSLGDRAYEQYF. CDR3 coding DNA: TGTGCCAGCAGCTTAGGGGACAGAGCCTACGAGCAGTACTTC.

V is TRBV11-3 and J is TRBJ2-7; D not resolved. Germline loops: CDR1 SGHNT, CDR2 YENEEA. V gave up 0 bases and J gave up 3 bases, with 6 bases separating them. This CDR3 is built from 13 residues. The CDR3 sequence is CASSLDTGYEQYF. DNA for the CDR3: TGTGCCAGCAGCTTAGATACGGGCTACGAGCAGTACTTC.

The chain links TRBV19 to TRBJ2-1; TRBD2 matches at 10 bases. Germline lookup yields CDR1 LNHDA and CDR2 SQIVND (reference sequence). This CDR3 is built from 14 residues. Trimming took 4 bases from V and 9 from J; bases not matched to a gene: 6. This CDR3 reads CASSTSGSRGEQFF. In DNA, the CDR3 is TGTGCCAGTAGTACTAGCGGGAGTAGAGGTGAGCAGTTCTTC.

V gene TRBV7-8 combines with J gene TRBJ2-2; 12 bases agree with TRBD2. V shed 5 bases and J 5 bases; nucleotides not matched to a gene: 6. This CDR3 spans 16 amino acids. CDR1 and CDR2 (germline): SGHVS, FQNEAQ. This CDR3 is CASSPRLAGDTGELFF. In DNA, the CDR3 is TGTGCCAGCAGCCCCCGACTAGCGGGAGATACCGGGGAGCTGTTTTTT. Filled out from reference TRBV7-8 and TRBJ2-2, the complete variable domain reads GAGVSQSPRYKVAKRGQDVALRCDPISGHVSLFWYQQALGQGPEFLTYFQNEAQLDKSGLPSDRFFAERPEGSVSTLKIQRTQQEDSAVYLCASSPRLAGDTGELFFGEGSRLTVL.

The chain is built from TRBV5-1 and TRBJ2-1, with TRBD1 matching 8 bases. J gave up 0 bases and V 4 bases, and 3 bases lay outside the gene matches. The CDR3 is made up of 15 amino acids. Germline V gene lookup returns CDR1 SGHRS and CDR2 YFSETQ. CDR3 protein: CASSPGGSSYNEQFF. The DNA for the CDR3 is TGCGCCAGCAGCCCAGGGGGCAGCTCCTACAATGAGCAGTTCTTC.

The rearrangement joins TRBV18 to TRBJ2-3, with TRBD2 as a possible D gene (7 bases). Trimming took 5 bases from V and 3 from J, leaving 15 bases between them. Germline CDR1 KGHSH, CDR2 LQKENI. The CDR3 covers 15 residues. CDR3 protein: CASSFTGGLTDTQYF. In DNA form, the CDR3 reads TGTGCCAGCTCATTCACCGGGGGGCTAACAGATACGCAGTATTTT.

This chain joins TRBV21-1 and TRBJ1-1; TRBD1 reflects the table's D call only, with no check against the DNA. TRBV21-1 constitutes a pseudogene. The CDR3 has 16 residues. CDR3 in amino acids: CASSFEAQGGHTEAFF. In DNA, the CDR3 is TGTGCCAGCAGCTTCGAGGCCCAGGGTGGGCACACTGAAGCTTTCTTT.

The chain employs TRBV6-5 and TRBJ2-7; 8 nucleotides line up with TRBD1. Germline lookup yields CDR1 MNHEY and CDR2 SVGAGI. There are 16 residues in the CDR3. The trim removed 4 bases at V and 0 bases at J, leaving 8 bases unmatched. Written as DNA, the CDR3 is TGTGCCAGCAGTTCCTCGACAGGGGAGACCTCCTACGAGCAGTACTTC. Translation: CASSSSTGETSYEQYF.

The chain recombines TRBV2 with TRBJ2-2; 9 bases line up with TRBD1. This CDR3 has 15 residues. V was clipped by 6 bases and J by 3 bases; unmatched bases: 5. Germline V gene sequence: CDR1 SNHLY, CDR2 FYNNEI. In DNA form, the CDR3 reads TGTGCCAGCAGAAACGACAGGGGGGACACCGGGGAGCTGTTTTTT. Its protein product is CASRNDRGDTGELFF.

The chain recombines TRBV19 with TRBJ2-7, with TRBD1 matching 8 bases. The J segment lost 0 bases and the V segment lost 6 bases, leaving 4 bases of the junction unmatched. The CDR3 contains 14 residues. Germline CDR1 is LNHDA and CDR2 is SQIVND (reference sequence). CDR3 protein: CASRSTGGSYEQYF. The CDR3 DNA reads TGTGCCAGTAGATCCACAGGGGGCTCCTACGAGCAGTACTTC.

This rearrangement joins TRBV2 to TRBJ2-7, with D possibly TRBD2 on 6 matching bases. The V gene's germline CDR1 is SNHLY and CDR2 FYNNEI. The CDR3 length is 13 residues. V lost 1 base and J lost 3, with 7 bases in between. DNA of the CDR3: TGTGCCAGCAGTGAAGGGGAGGACTACGAGCAGTACTTC. This encodes CASSEGEDYEQYF.

V is TRBV14 and J is TRBJ2-7; TRBD1 matches at 8 bases. This CDR3 comprises 15 residues. Trimming cost V 1 base and J 6 bases; bases outside gene matches: 8. The germline V gene has CDR1 SGHDN and CDR2 FVKESK. The CDR3 region is CASSQGLDRAFEQYF. CDR3 sequence (DNA): TGTGCCAGCAGCCAAGGACTGGACAGGGCCTTCGAGCAGTACTTC.

The chain uses TRBV18 and TRBJ2-5; 9 nucleotides align to TRBD2. V shed 4 bases, J shed 4 bases, and the junction held 7 bases outside the gene matches. The CDR3 is made up of 15 amino acids. The germline CDR1 and CDR2 sequences are KGHSH and LQKENI. CDR3: CASSLPSLAGETQYF. The CDR3 bases are TGTGCCAGCTCACTCCCCTCACTAGCGGGAGAGACCCAGTACTTC. The whole variable domain, remainder taken from reference TRBV18 and TRBJ2-5, is NAGVMQNPRHLVRRRGQEARLRCSPMKGHSHVYWYRQLPEEGLKFMVYLQKENIIDESGMPKERFSAEFPKEGPSILRIQQVVRGDSAAYFCASSLPSLAGETQYFGPGTRLLVL.

This rearrangement joins TRBV18 to TRBJ2-1; possibly TRBD1 for D (5 bases). The V end lost 2 bases, the J end lost 7 bases, and 9 bases lay between the germline ends. The CDR3 sequence is 13 residues long. The germline gives CDR1 KGHSH, CDR2 LQKENI. Here the CDR3 reads CASSPYRQNEQFF. The CDR3 nucleotides read TGTGCCAGCTCACCATACAGGCAGAATGAGCAGTTCTTC.

The V call is TRBV5-5, the J call TRBJ2-5; 8 nucleotides line up with TRBD2. Trimming took 4 bases from V and 5 from J; bases not matched to a gene: 4. There are 13 residues in the CDR3. Germline lookup yields CDR1 SGHKS and CDR2 YYEKEE (reference sequence). The CDR3 loop reads CASSVGLDETQYF. The CDR3 coding sequence is TGTGCCAGCAGCGTGGGACTAGACGAGACCCAGTACTTC.

The CDR3 DNA reads TGTGCCGGGGGACAGGGATTGGCCTACGAGCAGTACTTC. Amino acids: CAGGQGLAYEQYF. The chain combines TRBV10-3 with TRBJ2-7; 9 bases match TRBD1. The CDR3 has 13 amino acids. Germline lookup yields CDR1 ENHRY and CDR2 SYGVKD. V dropped 11 bases and J dropped 2; count of bases not matched to a gene: 7.

This chain links TRBV7-9 with TRBJ2-5; 11 nucleotides agree with TRBD2. The V segment lost 1 base and the J segment 5 bases; nucleotides outside the gene matches: 9. From germline, CDR1 is SEHNR and CDR2 FQNEAQ (reference sequence). CDR3 length: 17 residues. The CDR3 DNA follows: TGTGCCAGCAGCTTAGGTTTACTAGCGGGAGCGGGGGAGACCCAGTACTTC. It translates to CASSLGLLAGAGETQYF. Drawing the rest from reference TRBV7-9 and TRBJ2-5, the complete variable domain is DTGVSQNPRHKITKRGQNVTFRCDPISEHNRLYWYRQTLGQGPEFLTYFQNEAQLEKSRLLSDRFSAERPKGSFSTLEIQRTEQGDSAMYLCASSLGLLAGAGETQYFGPGTRLLVL.